One sample yielded the 17 T cell receptor beta chains listed below, sequenced in a study of T cells in Graves' hyperthyroidism and ophthalmopathy (dated by TCRdb to the late 2010s). Libraries were constructed by multiplex PCR. Sequencing relied on an Illumina HiSeq 2000. Amplification of TCR beta CDR3 regions was carried out from RNA transcripts. A first-round RT-PCR of the TCR CDR3 used the HTBI primer set with the Qiagen OneStep RT-PCR kit. The public reads were reprocessed in TCRdb via fastp at Q25 and MiXCR, keeping in-frame beta chains. Every entry covers one CDR3 protein and lists the most common genes and DNA from its rows. The sample table holds under 400,000 distinct CDR3 sequences, of which about a sixth were seen once. Jointly, the top ten make up roughly 16% of the sample. The specimen sequenced was blood. The source is a woman in her forties with Graves' ophthalmopathy.

At least ten counts were recorded for this clonotype. The rearrangement links TRBV6-1 to TRBJ1-6; no firm D call. There are 12 residues in the CDR3. Germline values: CDR1 MNHNS, CDR2 SASEGT. Between the trimmed V and J ends, which lost 4 bases and 14 bases, there was a span of 12 bases. The CDR3 nucleotides read TGTGCCAGCAGTGTTGGTCCGGGCACCCTCCACTTT. It codes for CASSVGPGTLHF.

This clonotype was seen a few times. A much larger clone differs by one base, so this may be a read error. CDR3 DNA: TGTTCCAGCAGTGAAGCGGGGACTCCCACCACCTACGAGCAGTACTTC. It yields the protein CSSSEAGTPTTYEQYF. The rearrangement uses TRBV2 and TRBJ2-7; 7 bases line up with TRBD2. CDR3 size: 16 residues. CDR1 is SNHLY and CDR2 is FYNNEI in the germline V gene.

Comment on this clonotype: One end of the junction varies from germline; a read error may be responsible. The rearrangement uses TRBV6-2 or TRBV6-3 and TRBJ1-5; possibly TRBD1 for D (5 bases). This CDR3 region has 16 residues. The V gene's germline CDR1 is MNHEY and CDR2 SVGEGT. CDR3 loop: CASSPPGPGINQPQPF. The CDR3 DNA is TGTGCCAGCAGTCCTCCGGGACCGGGGATAAATCAGCCCCAGCCTTTT.

This clonotype was detected ten times or more. J is TRBJ1-1 and V is TRBV20-1; 7 bases agree with TRBD1. The ends lost 1 base at V and 11 bases at J; junction bases unmatched: 13. The CDR3 is 14 amino acids. Germline CDR1 and CDR2: DFQATT and SNEGSKA (reference sequence). The DNA of the CDR3 is TGCAGTGCTAGAGGACCCGGGACAGATCGCTCCGCTTTCTTT. It translates to CSARGPGTDRSAFF.

The chain employs TRBV7-9 and TRBJ2-7; 7 bases are shared with TRBD1. This CDR3 has 13 amino acids. Germline values: CDR1 SEHNR, CDR2 FQNEAQ (reference sequence). V trimming: 6 bases; J trimming: 4 bases; junction bases outside the gene matches: 6. The CDR3 nucleotides are TGTGCCAGCAGGCCGACAGGGTTATACGAGCAGTACTTC. It is translated as CASRPTGLYEQYF.

This clonotype was counted many times. The chain has TRBV25-1 and TRBJ1-1, with a possible D match to TRBD1 (5 bases). The CDR3 length is 12 residues. The V gene lost 3 bases and the J gene lost 5 bases, with 7 bases spanning the gap. Germline V gene lookup returns CDR1 MGHDK and CDR2 SYGVNS. In nucleotides, the CDR3 is TGTGCCAGCAGTGATTGGGGGACTGAAGCTTTCTTT. Encoded protein: CASSDWGTEAFF.

Many counts were recorded for this clonotype. V usage is TRBV6-2 or TRBV6-3 and J usage is TRBJ2-2; D gene uncertain. Germline values: CDR1 MNHEY, CDR2 SVGEGT. The CDR3 is made up of 15 amino acids. V lost 2 bases, J lost 5 bases, and 12 bases lay in between. CDR3 nucleotides: TGTGCCAGCAGTTACCCCATAGTCGGGACCGGGGAGCTGTTTTTT. Encoded protein: CASSYPIVGTGELFF.

This clonotype was found once. The gene calls are TRBV30 and TRBJ2-7; possible D gene TRBD1, 6 bases. The CDR3 length is 12 residues. Germline CDR1 and CDR2: GTSNPN and SVGIG (reference sequence). Trimming took 2 bases from V and 5 from J, leaving 10 bases between them. CDR3 nucleotide sequence: TGTGCCTGGAGTTATGGGGGCCACGAGCAGTACTTC. It encodes CAWSYGGHEQYF.

There are many counts of this clonotype. This chain joins TRBV4-2 and TRBJ2-6; TRBD1 agrees at 12 bases. CDR1 and CDR2 from the germline V gene are LGHNA and YNFKEQ. V lost 6 bases and J lost 2; bases outside the gene matches: 20. CDR3 length: 22 amino acids. Written as DNA, the CDR3 is TGTGCCAGCAGACCGAAGGGGGGGGACAGGGGGCTTTGGCATCCTGGGGCCAACGTCCTGACTTTC. It specifies CASRPKGGDRGLWHPGANVLTF.

This clonotype was counted ten times or more. The chain recombines TRBV2 with TRBJ2-7; TRBD2 matches at 11 bases. The germline gives CDR1 SNHLY, CDR2 FYNNEI. V dropped 6 bases and J dropped 4; count of bases not matched to a gene: 5. This CDR3 comprises 14 residues. The DNA of the CDR3 is TGTGCCAGCAGGTCTAGACTAGCGGGATACGAGCAGTACTTC. It translates to CASRSRLAGYEQYF. Full variable domain (outside the CDR3, taken from reference TRBV2 and TRBJ2-7): EPEVTQTPSHQVTQMGQEVILRCVPISNHLYFYWYRQILGQKVEFLVSFYNNEISEKSEIFDDQFSVERPDGSNFTLKIRSTKLEDSAMYFCASRSRLAGYEQYFGPGTRLTVT.

This clonotype was seen many times. The chain links TRBV10-3 to TRBJ2-5, with TRBD1 matching 7 bases. The length of the CDR3 is 12 residues. The J segment lost 1 base and the V segment lost 11 bases, leaving 4 bases of the junction unmatched. Germline CDR1 reads ENHRY; CDR2 reads SYGVKD. The CDR3 DNA follows: TGTGCCGTGGGACAGACCCAAGAGACCCAGTACTTC. It translates to CAVGQTQETQYF.

This clonotype has at least ten counts. CDR3: CASSLADNTEAFF. DNA of the CDR3: TGTGCCAGCAGCTTAGCAGACAACACTGAAGCTTTCTTT. V usage is TRBV11-2 and J usage is TRBJ1-1; D unclear. CDR1 is SGHAT, CDR2 FQNNGV, per germline. The CDR3 consists of 13 residues. V gave up 1 base and J gave up 2 bases, with 5 bases separating them.

In this sample, this clonotype turned up many times. This chain links TRBV27 with TRBJ2-7, with 12 bases fitting TRBD1. CDR3 length: 14 amino acids. The J segment lost 4 bases and the V segment lost 6 bases, leaving 4 bases of the junction unmatched. The V gene's germline CDR1 is MNHEY and CDR2 SMNVEV (reference sequence). CDR3 sequence: CASRGQGAIYEQYF. The CDR3 bases are TGTGCCAGCAGGGGACAGGGGGCGATATACGAGCAGTACTTC.

In this sample, this clonotype turned up many times. V is TRBV6-2 or TRBV6-3 and J is TRBJ1-2, with D tentatively TRBD1 (6 bases). Per the germline V gene, CDR1 is MNHEY and CDR2 is SVGEGT. With 2 bases removed from V and 5 bases from J, the gap between germline ends came to 9 bases. The CDR3 runs to 13 residues. CDR3 bases: TGTGCCAGCAGTTACGCCGGACAGTATGGCTACACCTTC. Translating it yields CASSYAGQYGYTF.

This clonotype was seen many times. The V and J genes are TRBV6-1 and TRBJ2-1; 7 bases are shared with TRBD1. The V segment lost 10 bases and the J segment 0 bases; nucleotides outside the gene matches: 3. The germline V gene has CDR1 MNHNS and CDR2 SASEGT. The CDR3 length is 13 residues. CDR3 sequence: CATRTGSYNEQFF. Written as DNA, the CDR3 is TGTGCCACTAGGACAGGCTCCTACAATGAGCAGTTCTTC.

The DNA for the CDR3 is TGTGCCAGCAGGTACACCGGGACAGGCCCCTACGAGCAGTACTTC. Its translation: CASRYTGTGPYEQYF. The chain carries TRBV6-5 and TRBJ2-7; 8 positions match TRBD1. Germline V lookup: CDR1 MNHEY, CDR2 SVGAGI. V dropped 6 bases and J dropped 2; count of bases not matched to a gene: 9. The CDR3 sequence is 15 residues long.

The chain employs TRBV12-3 or TRBV12-4 and TRBJ2-5; TRBD1 agrees at 9 bases. The CDR3 runs 15 residues. After removal of 5 bases from V and 5 bases from J, the junction contained 9 bases not matched to a gene. CDR3 coding DNA: TGTGCCAGCAGTGACCGGGACAGGGCCCAGGAGACCCAGTACTTC. Its protein product is CASSDRDRAQETQYF.